A selection of T cell receptor beta chains follows, all from one sample in a study of blood T cells in healthy people across ages. TCRdb passed the 5' RACE reads through MiXCR, listing each CDR3 protein once. The table lists 650,000 to 1,000,000 distinct CDR3 sequences, 30% to 45% of them singletons. The sequenced material came from blood. All receptors derive from a man between 18 and 35 years old in good health. The CDR3 runs from the conserved cysteine through the conserved F or W. The order of the fields is V gene, J gene, CDR3 length, D gene, clone size, CDR3 protein, CDR3 DNA. D genes are given only for firm matches. The size of a clone is reported for some rows only, either as once, few or many, or as a class for expanded clones.

v_gene: TRBV4-3
j_gene: TRBJ2-1
len: 15
d_gene: .
abundance: many
CDR3aa: CASSPGRSSYNEQFF
CDR3nt: TGCGCCAGCAGCCCCGGACGTAGCTCCTACAATGAGCAGTTCTTC

v_gene: TRBV28
j_gene: TRBJ2-5
len: 12
d_gene: .
abundance: few
CDR3aa: CASSLTAGTQYF
CDR3nt: TGTGCCAGCAGTTTAACCGCCGGGACCCAGTACTTC

v_gene: TRBV6-4
j_gene: TRBJ1-2
len: 16
d_gene: .
abundance: few
CDR3aa: CASSAMPHPGLYGYTF
CDR3nt: TGTGCCAGCAGTGCGATGCCCCACCCGGGCCTCTATGGCTACACCTTC

v_gene: TRBV10-3
j_gene: TRBJ2-5
len: 12
d_gene: .
abundance: few
CDR3aa: CAISTRQETQYF
CDR3nt: TGTGCCATCAGTACTAGGCAAGAGACCCAGTACTTC

v_gene: TRBV5-1
j_gene: TRBJ1-5
len: 15
d_gene: .
abundance: .
CDR3aa: CASSWGAGSNQPQHF
CDR3nt: TGCGCCAGCAGCTGGGGGGCAGGAAGCAATCAGCCCCAGCATTTT

v_gene: TRBV6-1
j_gene: TRBJ2-1
len: 14
d_gene: .
abundance: once
CDR3aa: CASSDTGPGETQFF
CDR3nt: TGTGCCAGCAGTGATACAGGGCCTGGGGAGACCCAGTTCTTC

v_gene: TRBV4-3
j_gene: TRBJ1-5
len: 15
d_gene: .
abundance: few
CDR3aa: CASSQDAGEVQPQHF
CDR3nt: TGCGCCAGCAGCCAAGACGCAGGGGAGGTTCAGCCCCAGCATTTT

v_gene: TRBV4-2
j_gene: TRBJ1-4
len: 18
d_gene: .
abundance: .
CDR3aa: CASSQESIGLATNEKLFF
CDR3nt: TGTGCCAGCAGCCAAGAATCAATCGGCCTCGCAACTAATGAAAAACTGTTTTTT

v_gene: TRBV24-1
j_gene: TRBJ1-2
len: 13
d_gene: .
abundance: few
CDR3aa: CATSDSGGNGYTF
CDR3nt: TGTGCCACCAGTGATTCCGGAGGGAATGGCTACACCTTC

v_gene: TRBV15
j_gene: TRBJ2-7
len: 17
d_gene: TRBD2
abundance: .
CDR3aa: CATSREQTSGIAYEQYF
CDR3nt: TGTGCCACCAGCAGAGAACAGACTAGCGGGATCGCCTACGAGCAGTACTTC

v_gene: TRBV28
j_gene: TRBJ2-3
len: 16
d_gene: .
abundance: few
CDR3aa: CASSSSGTSGTDTQYF
CDR3nt: TGTGCCAGCAGTTCCTCCGGGACAAGTGGCACAGATACGCAGTATTTT

v_gene: TRBV5-5
j_gene: TRBJ2-2
len: 13
d_gene: .
abundance: .
CDR3aa: CASSIGTSGELFF
CDR3nt: TGTGCCAGCAGCATAGGGACTTCCGGGGAGCTGTTTTTT

v_gene: TRBV20-1
j_gene: TRBJ1-1
len: 14
d_gene: .
abundance: few
CDR3aa: CSASPGSANTEAFF
CDR3nt: TGCAGTGCTAGCCCAGGGAGCGCGAACACTGAAGCTTTCTTT

v_gene: TRBV5-1
j_gene: TRBJ2-7
len: 14
d_gene: TRBD1
abundance: .
CDR3aa: CASRPGDSSYEQYF
CDR3nt: TGCGCCAGCCGCCCCGGGGACAGCTCCTACGAGCAGTACTTC

v_gene: TRBV3-1
j_gene: TRBJ2-3
len: 18
d_gene: TRBD1
abundance: few
CDR3aa: CASSQAYSTGGFPDTQYF
CDR3nt: TGTGCCAGCAGCCAGGCCTACTCGACAGGGGGATTTCCAGATACGCAGTATTTT

v_gene: TRBV29-1
j_gene: TRBJ1-1
len: 11
d_gene: .
abundance: .
CDR3aa: CSVGSPSEAFF
CDR3nt: TGCAGCGTTGGGTCGCCATCAGAAGCTTTCTTT

v_gene: TRBV12-3/TRBV12-4
j_gene: TRBJ2-3
len: 15
d_gene: TRBD2
abundance: .
CDR3aa: CVSRISGTGTDTQYF
CDR3nt: TGTGTCAGCAGGATTAGCGGGACCGGCACAGATACGCAGTATTTT

v_gene: TRBV4-3
j_gene: TRBJ1-1
len: 16
d_gene: TRBD1
abundance: many
CDR3aa: CASSQSPGQANTEAFF
CDR3nt: TGCGCCAGCAGCCAAAGTCCGGGACAGGCGAACACTGAAGCTTTCTTT

v_gene: TRBV21-1
j_gene: TRBJ2-7
len: 18
d_gene: .
abundance: once
CDR3aa: CASSESRGQGYGEYEQYF
CDR3nt: TGTGCCAGCAGCGAAAGCAGGGGACAGGGATACGGCGAGTACGAGCAGTACTTC

v_gene: TRBV11-2
j_gene: TRBJ1-6
len: 16
d_gene: .
abundance: .
CDR3aa: CASSLGRGRKDSPLHF
CDR3nt: TGTGCCAGCAGCTTAGGGCGGGGGCGAAAGGACTCACCCCTCCACTTT